Below are 31 T cell receptor beta chains sequenced from a single sample in a study of cytomegalovirus exposure and HLA in healthy donors. The PCR had 60 Vbeta and 13 Jbeta primers. Data came from immunoSEQ multiplex PCR; TCRdb stores just in-frame clones and leaves some out. Found here are 100,000 to 150,000 clones, about 80% of them singletons; the top ten hold about 8.9%. Input material: PBMCs. The receptors derive from a man aged 25-45 years in good health and CMV-seropositive.

The V gene is TRBV6-1, the J gene TRBJ2-2; 12 positions match TRBD2. Unmatched junction bases numbered 13, after V lost 4 bases and J lost 7 bases. Per germline, CDR1 MNHNS and CDR2 SASEGT. The CDR3 is 18 amino acids. In DNA, the CDR3 is TGTGCCAGCAGTGCGCTAGCGGGGGGGCCCATACGCGGCGGGGAGCTGTTTTTT. Encoded protein: CASSALAGGPIRGGELFF.

V gene TRBV9 combines with J gene TRBJ1-2; 10 bases map to TRBD1. V dropped 2 bases and J dropped 2; count of bases not matched to a gene: 0. Germline CDR1 is SGDLS and CDR2 is YYNGEE. The CDR3 length is 14 residues. CDR3 residues: CASSVGQGNYGYTF. CDR3 nucleotides: TGTGCCAGCAGCGTGGGACAGGGGAACTATGGCTACACCTTC.

This sequence joins TRBV7-9 and TRBJ1-2; D remains ambiguous. The CDR3 extends over 15 amino acids. Between the trimmed V and J ends, which lost 5 bases and 2 bases, there was a span of 15 bases. Germline assignment: CDR1 SEHNR and CDR2 FQNEAQ (reference sequence). CDR3 amino acids: CASSPVIETNYGYTF. The CDR3 nucleotides read TGTGCCAGCAGCCCCGTTATTGAAACAAACTATGGCTACACCTTC.

The genes are TRBV2 and TRBJ2-5; D not certain. V lost 3 bases and J lost 2, with 10 bases in between. The CDR3 is 14 amino acids. Germline lookup yields CDR1 SNHLY and CDR2 FYNNEI. CDR3 bases: TGTGCCAGCAGTGATCTGACTGGGCAAGAGACCCAGTACTTC. Its translation: CASSDLTGQETQYF.

V is TRBV19 and J is TRBJ1-5; D remains unclear. V dropped 3 bases and J dropped 1 base, with 10 bases sitting between them. The CDR3 totals 15 residues. The V gene's germline CDR1 is LNHDA and CDR2 SQIVND (reference sequence). In nucleotides, the CDR3 is TGTGCCAGTAGTATCTCTTCCGGGAGCAATCAGCCCCAGCATTTT. It encodes CASSISSGSNQPQHF. The full variable domain, its missing parts supplied by reference TRBV19 and TRBJ1-5, is DGGITQSPKYLFRKEGQNVTLSCEQNLNHDAMYWYRQDPGQGLRLIYYSQIVNDFQKGDIAEGYSVSREKKESFPLTVTSAQKNPTAFYLCASSISSGSNQPQHFGDGTRLSIL.

The V gene is TRBV25-1, the J gene TRBJ2-5; 8 bases map to TRBD1. The trim removed 8 bases at V and 4 bases at J, leaving 9 bases unmatched. CDR1 MGHDK and CDR2 SYGVNS come from the germline V gene. The CDR3 extends over 14 amino acids. CDR3 coding DNA: TGTGCCAGCGGAATTACAGGGGGGACAGAGACCCAGTACTTC. Protein: CASGITGGTETQYF.

This chain connects TRBV7-3 to TRBJ2-1, with D possibly TRBD1 on 5 matching bases. The V end was cut by 2 bases, the J end by 5 bases, with 16 bases between. This CDR3 is built from 16 residues. CDR1 and CDR2 from the germline V gene are SGHTA and FQGTGA. CDR3 region: CASSLLSGRRDNEQFF. The CDR3 bases are TGTGCCAGCAGCTTACTGTCAGGGCGAAGAGACAATGAGCAGTTCTTC.

In DNA form, the CDR3 reads TGTGCCAGCGGAAGGGACAGGGGGGAGATCTATGGCTACACCTTC. Its protein product is CASGRDRGEIYGYTF. This chain links TRBV9 with TRBJ1-2, with 11 bases aligning to TRBD1. Germline CDR1 reads SGDLS; CDR2 reads YYNGEE. The CDR3 extends over 15 amino acids. V shed 7 bases and J 4 bases; nucleotides not matched to a gene: 9.

J is TRBJ1-1 and V is TRBV28; D possibly corresponds to TRBD1 (5 bases). CDR1 MDHEN and CDR2 SYDVKM come from the germline V gene. CDR3 size: 11 residues. Trimming cost V 3 bases and J 9 bases, with 8 bases left between them. The CDR3 loop reads CASSLGGKAFF. In nucleotides, the CDR3 is TGTGCCAGCAGTTTGGGGGGGAAAGCTTTCTTT.

In regard to this clone: No conserved phenylalanine or tryptophan ends this CDR3, so it is likely a read error. The chain combines TRBV7-8 with TRBJ1-5; 7 positions agree with TRBD1. Losses at the gene ends were 3 bases for V and 5 bases for J; bases not matched to a gene: 7. The germline gives CDR1 SGHVS, CDR2 FQNEAQ. The CDR3 spans 15 residues. CDR3 coding DNA: TGTGCCAGCAGCTTGGAGGGGGCGCGGGATCAGCCCCAGCATTCT. Protein sequence: CASSLEGARDQPQHS.

The V gene is TRBV10-3, the J gene TRBJ1-2; D is undetermined. The CDR3 has 13 residues. Germline-derived CDR1 and CDR2 are ENHRY and SYGVKD. Trimming stripped 4 bases from V and 6 bases from J, with 12 bases between. This chain's CDR3 is CAISGTDGDGYTF. In DNA form, the CDR3 reads TGTGCCATCAGTGGTACGGACGGGGATGGCTACACCTTC.

This clone occurred a few times. The J gene is TRBJ1-1, the V gene TRBV7-8; 10 bases are shared with TRBD1. V shed 2 bases and J 4 bases; nucleotides not matched to a gene: 16. CDR1 is SGHVS, CDR2 FQNEAQ, per germline. This CDR3 is built from 19 residues. This chain's CDR3 is CASSLFPGQGGDGGTEAFF. The CDR3, as DNA: TGTGCCAGCAGCTTATTCCCCGGACAGGGGGGCGATGGGGGCACTGAAGCTTTCTTT.

The chain recombines TRBV4-1 with TRBJ1-3; D is undetermined. This CDR3 region has 14 residues. Trimming shortened V by 0 bases and J by 6 bases, and 9 bases separated the two germline ends. Germline-derived CDR1 and CDR2 are MGHRA and YSYEKL. The CDR3 here is CASSQELMVNTIYF. The DNA of the CDR3 is TGCGCCAGCAGCCAAGAACTAATGGTAAACACCATATATTTT.

The chain couples TRBV27 to TRBJ1-5, with D perhaps matching TRBD1 (6 bases). CDR1 MNHEY and CDR2 SMNVEV come from the germline V gene (reference sequence). Trimming cost V 2 bases and J 5 bases, with 10 bases left between them. There are 14 residues in the CDR3. The CDR3 nucleotides read TGTGCCAGCAGTTTAATACAGGGTCATCAGCCCCAGCATTTT. It is translated as CASSLIQGHQPQHF.

The CDR3 sequence is CASTLQADSYEQYF. The CDR3 coding sequence is TGCGCCAGCACACTCCAGGCTGACTCCTACGAGCAGTACTTC. The chain recombines TRBV5-1 with TRBJ2-7; D unresolved. The CDR3 runs to 14 residues. The germline V gene has CDR1 SGHRS and CDR2 YFSETQ. The V and J ends lost 6 bases and 0 bases respectively, with 13 bases between them.

The rearrangement uses TRBV6-4 and TRBJ2-1, with 9 bases that match TRBD1. Per the germline V gene, CDR1 is MRHNA and CDR2 is SNTAGT. This CDR3 has 15 amino acids. The V segment lost 4 bases and the J segment 7 bases; nucleotides outside the gene matches: 8. CDR3 in amino acids: CASSATGGTGNEQFF. The CDR3 coding sequence is TGTGCCAGCAGTGCTACAGGGGGCACGGGAAATGAGCAGTTCTTC.

V is TRBV6-5 and J is TRBJ1-1; 9 bases fit TRBD1. The germline gives CDR1 MNHEY, CDR2 SVGAGI. J was trimmed by 4 bases and V by 5 bases; bases with no gene match: 5. This CDR3 is built from 14 residues. CDR3 sequence: CASSEYRGPTEAFF. The CDR3 nucleotides are TGTGCCAGCAGTGAGTACAGGGGGCCCACTGAAGCTTTCTTT.

This clone came up once. CDR3 bases: TGTGCCAGCAGCTCGACTGTGAACACTGAAGCTTTCTTT. This sequence encodes CASSSTVNTEAFF. V and J are TRBV5-6 and TRBJ1-1; D remains ambiguous. The germline V gene encodes CDR1 SGHDT and CDR2 YYEEEE. CDR3 length equals 13 residues. V was trimmed by 3 bases and J by 0 bases, leaving 6 bases between them.

This chain links TRBV11-2 with TRBJ1-3, with D possibly being TRBD1 (5 bases). Trimming shortened V by 5 bases and J by 5 bases, and 10 bases separated the two germline ends. Germline CDR1 SGHAT, CDR2 FQNNGV. This CDR3 is built from 13 residues. CDR3 sequence (DNA): TGTGCCAGCAGCCTTCCAGGGAGAAACACCATATATTTT. Amino acid sequence: CASSLPGRNTIYF. Full variable domain (rest looked up from reference TRBV11-2 and TRBJ1-3): EAGVAQSPRYKIIEKRQSVAFWCNPISGHATLYWYQQILGQGPKLLIQFQNNGVVDDSQLPKDRFSAERLKGVDSTLKIQPAKLEDSAVYLCASSLPGRNTIYFGEGSWLTVV.

This chain connects TRBV29-1 to TRBJ2-6; 13 nucleotides match TRBD2. This CDR3 spans 17 amino acids. V shed 7 bases, J shed 4 bases, and the junction held 10 bases outside the gene matches. Germline lookup yields CDR1 SQVTM and CDR2 ANQGSEA. CDR3 sequence: CSGILAGGDTGANVLTF. The CDR3 DNA reads as TGCAGCGGGATACTAGCGGGGGGGGATACAGGGGCCAACGTCCTGACTTTC. Together with reference TRBV29-1 and TRBJ2-6, the CDR3 gives the full variable domain: SAVISQKPSRDICQRGTSLTIQCQVDSQVTMMFWYRQQPGQSLTLIATANQGSEATYESGFVIDKFPISRPNLTFSTLTVSNMSPEDSSIYLCSGILAGGDTGANVLTFGAGSRLTVL.

The chain carries TRBV7-8 and TRBJ1-5; unclear D gene. The CDR3 spans 17 residues. Germline CDR1 is SGHVS and CDR2 is FQNEAQ. V was pared by 3 bases and J by 6 bases, with 21 bases between. CDR3 loop: CASSFGIQVAFGQPQHF. The CDR3 DNA sequence: TGTGCCAGCAGCTTCGGGATCCAAGTGGCGTTCGGTCAGCCCCAGCATTTT.

Points on this clone: Other DNA sequences from this sample encode an identical CDR3 as well. The chain is built from TRBV5-1 and TRBJ1-2; D is possibly TRBD1 (5 bases). V was pared by 3 bases and J by 0 bases, with 21 bases between. The CDR3 is made up of 18 amino acids. The germline V gene encodes CDR1 SGHRS and CDR2 YFSETQ. This CDR3 reads CASSSLGDSRAANYGYTF. As DNA, the CDR3 is TGCGCCAGCAGCTCCCTTGGCGACAGTCGGGCCGCTAACTATGGCTACACCTTC.

This clone was seen more than once but under ten times. The chain couples TRBV5-8 to TRBJ1-2; TRBD1 might be the D (5 bases). The CDR3 is made up of 13 amino acids. V lost 2 bases and J lost 5, with 10 bases in between. Per germline, CDR1 SGHTS and CDR2 YDEGEE. CDR3 loop: CASSLRGRYGYTF. The CDR3 nucleotides are TGTGCCAGCAGCTTACGGGGGAGGTATGGCTACACCTTC.

The CDR3 DNA reads TGTGCCAGCAGCCAAGATTCACCTAGCGGCACAGATACGCAGTATTTT. This gives the protein CASSQDSPSGTDTQYF. J is TRBJ2-3 and V is TRBV4-2; D perhaps matches TRBD2 (6 bases). Germline CDR1 LGHNA, CDR2 YNFKEQ. The CDR3 runs 16 residues. Trimming pared 0 bases from V and 1 base from J, leaving 11 bases between.

The CDR3 DNA reads TGTGCCAGCAGCAACCTGGGACAGCAAGAGACCCAGTACTTC. This translates into CASSNLGQQETQYF. This chain joins TRBV27 and TRBJ2-5, with 7 nucleotides matching TRBD1. CDR3 length: 14 amino acids. Trimming removed 6 bases from V and 2 bases from J; junction bases left unmatched: 6. The germline gives CDR1 MNHEY, CDR2 SMNVEV (reference sequence).

This sequence joins TRBV7-9 and TRBJ1-2, with 11 positions matching TRBD1. Germline V gene data show CDR1 as SEHNR and CDR2 as FQNEAQ (reference sequence). V lost 5 bases and J lost 4; bases outside the gene matches: 9. This CDR3 region has 16 residues. The chain's CDR3 is CASSRIGQGAGYGYTF. CDR3 sequence (DNA): TGTGCCAGCAGCCGGATCGGACAGGGGGCGGGCTATGGCTACACCTTC.

The chain employs TRBV6-5 and TRBJ1-1; 7 nucleotides agree with TRBD1. V lost 6 bases to trimming and J lost 11 bases; unmatched junction nucleotides: 15. Germline-derived CDR1 and CDR2 are MNHEY and SVGAGI. This CDR3 spans 14 amino acids. The CDR3 sequence: CASSARTGQQVAFF. CDR3 coding DNA: TGTGCCAGCAGCGCTCGGACAGGCCAGCAGGTGGCTTTCTTT.

This chain uses TRBV30 with TRBJ2-7; D gene uncertain. The V end was cut by 3 bases, the J end by 9 bases, with 21 bases between. The CDR3 is 14 amino acids. Germline CDR1 and CDR2: GTSNPN and SVGIG (reference sequence). This chain's CDR3 is CAWSVTNSGTGQYF. The CDR3 DNA reads as TGTGCCTGGAGCGTAACTAATTCGGGTACCGGGCAGTACTTC.

The chain joins TRBV29-1 to TRBJ1-1; no definite D call. From germline, CDR1 is SQVTM and CDR2 ANQGSEA. The CDR3 spans 12 residues. The V and J ends lost 7 bases and 6 bases respectively, with 15 bases between them. CDR3 in DNA: TGCAGCGCGAATGGGGAGAAGGCTGAAGCTTTCTTT. This gives the protein CSANGEKAEAFF.

The chain is built from TRBV9 and TRBJ2-3; 9 bases line up with TRBD2. The V gene's germline CDR1 is SGDLS and CDR2 YYNGEE. The CDR3 has 17 amino acids. V gave up 3 bases and J gave up 3 bases; unmatched junction bases: 11. Here the CDR3 reads CASSAPHGAGGTDTQYF. Here the CDR3 DNA reads TGTGCCAGCAGCGCCCCGCACGGGGCGGGGGGGACAGATACGCAGTATTTT.

This clone was seen a handful of times. The genes are TRBV11-2 and TRBJ2-5, with D unresolved. The CDR3 consists of 13 residues. The ends were cut back, 3 bases at V and 2 bases at J, with 7 bases in the middle. Germline loops: CDR1 SGHAT, CDR2 FQNNGV. CDR3 loop: CASSFWRQETQYF. The CDR3 nucleotides read TGTGCCAGCAGCTTTTGGCGGCAAGAGACCCAGTACTTC. Using reference TRBV11-2 and TRBJ2-5 for the parts outside the CDR3, the full variable domain is EAGVAQSPRYKIIEKRQSVAFWCNPISGHATLYWYQQILGQGPKLLIQFQNNGVVDDSQLPKDRFSAERLKGVDSTLKIQPAKLEDSAVYLCASSFWRQETQYFGPGTRLLVL.